A selection of T cell receptor beta chains follows, all from one sample in a study of Graves' ophthalmopathy and Graves' hyperthyroidism. TCRdb passed the multiplex PCR reads through MiXCR, listing each CDR3 protein once. Of under 250,000 distinct CDR3 sequences listed, roughly 27% are singletons. Input material: peripheral blood. The source is a man in his fifties with Graves' ophthalmopathy. CDR3s include the opening cysteine and the closing phenylalanine or tryptophan. D genes are given only for firm matches. The size entry is marked missing in some rows and otherwise reads once, few, many or a size class.

V,J,D,size,CDR3,DNA
TRBV7-2,TRBJ2-7,NA,many,CASSLGGVRGREQYF,TGTGCCAGCAGCTTAGGGGGAGTTCGGGGTAGAGAGCAGTACTTC
TRBV7-2,TRBJ2-5,TRBD1,many,CASSPPHADRAEETQYF,TGTGCCAGCAGCCCCCCCCACGCTGACAGGGCCGAAGAGACCCAGTACTTC
TRBV12-3/TRBV12-4,TRBJ1-2,NA,many,CASSPRLYGYTF,TGTGCCAGCAGTCCTCGCCTATACGGCTACACCTTC
TRBV28,TRBJ2-7,NA,NA,CASSGTSSYEQYF,TGTGCCAGCTCCGGGACGTCATCCTACGAGCAGTACTTC
TRBV28,TRBJ1-6,NA,many,CASSNDSPLHF,TGTGCCAGCAGTAACGATTCACCCCTCCACTTT
TRBV11-2,TRBJ2-7,NA,NA,CASSLDLGLAIREQYF,TGTGCCAGCAGCTTAGACCTTGGACTGGCGATTCGCGAGCAGTACTTC
TRBV5-1,TRBJ1-2,NA,many,CASSTGRTSYGYTF,TGCGCCAGCAGCACCGGAAGGACATCCTATGGCTACACCTTC
TRBV19,TRBJ1-2,TRBD1,many,CASSPGQDPNYGYTF,TGTGCCAGTAGCCCCGGACAGGACCCTAACTATGGCTACACCTTC
TRBV29-1,TRBJ1-5,NA,many,CSVVSDEDQPQHF,TGCAGCGTTGTGTCGGATGAGGATCAGCCCCAGCATTTT
TRBV12-3/TRBV12-4,TRBJ2-7,NA,many,CASSWEPYGEQYF,TGTGCCAGCAGTTGGGAGCCCTACGGCGAGCAGTACTTC
TRBV20-1,TRBJ2-5,NA,many,CSARGVYQETQYF,TGCAGTGCTAGAGGAGTGTACCAAGAGACCCAGTACTTC
TRBV3-1,TRBJ2-7,NA,NA,CASSQVLTVQPYEQYF,TGTGCCAGCAGCCAAGTTCTAACCGTACAGCCCTACGAGCAGTACTTC
TRBV12-3/TRBV12-4,TRBJ1-1,NA,many,CASSLTGGGAFF,TGTGCCAGCAGTCTCACAGGTGGGGGAGCTTTCTTT
TRBV6-5,TRBJ2-2,TRBD2,many,CASRTSVNTGELFF,TGTGCCAGCAGGACTAGCGTGAACACCGGGGAGCTGTTTTTT
TRBV11-2,TRBJ2-5,TRBD1,few,CASSSDRVGETQYF,TGTGCCAGCAGCTCGGACAGGGTAGGAGAGACCCAGTACTTC
TRBV18,TRBJ1-2,NA,many,CASSPSLNRVYGYTF,TGTGCCAGCTCACCATCCCTAAACAGAGTCTATGGCTACACCTTC
TRBV20-1,TRBJ2-2,NA,many,CSAKRVGTGELFF,TGCAGTGCTAAGCGGGTCGGCACCGGGGAGCTGTTTTTT
TRBV12-3/TRBV12-4,TRBJ1-1,NA,few,CASSTQGPEAFF,TGTGCCAGCAGTACTCAGGGTCCTGAAGCTTTCTTT
TRBV12-3/TRBV12-4,TRBJ2-7,NA,many,CASRALGLGYEQYF,TGTGCCAGCAGGGCCTTGGGATTGGGGTACGAGCAGTACTTC
TRBV6-1,TRBJ1-1,NA,NA,CASTGRGRNTEAFF,TGTGCCAGCACGGGGAGGGGGAGGAACACTGAAGCTTTCTTT
TRBV24-1,TRBJ2-2,NA,many,CATSHRDKHTGELFF,TGCGCCACCTCTCACCGGGACAAGCACACCGGGGAGCTGTTTTTT
TRBV29-1,TRBJ2-7,NA,many,CSVEDRDKHYEQYF,TGCAGCGTTGAAGATCGGGACAAACACTACGAGCAGTACTTC
TRBV6-2/TRBV6-3,TRBJ2-2,NA,NA,CASSSIRAGELFF,TGTGCCAGCAGTTCTATCAGGGCGGGAGAGCTGTTTTTT
TRBV27,TRBJ1-1,NA,few,CASSLEEGRVNTEAFF,TGTGCCAGCAGTTTAGAGGAGGGCAGAGTCAACACTGAAGCTTTCTTT
TRBV7-9,TRBJ2-7,TRBD2,many,CASSSGLAGGPEQYF,TGTGCCAGCAGCTCGGGACTAGCGGGAGGACCCGAGCAGTACTTC
TRBV25-1,TRBJ1-1,TRBD1,NA,CASSPDRVNLLKATEAFF,TGTGCCAGCAGTCCGGACAGGGTAAATCTGCTGAAGGCCACTGAAGCTTTCTTT
TRBV29-1,TRBJ2-7,NA,once,CSAEDSYSYEQYF,TGCAGCGCCGAGGACTCCTACTCCTACGAGCAGTACTTC
TRBV28,TRBJ2-5,TRBD2,NA,CASSAGREETQYF,TGTGCCAGCAGTGCAGGGCGGGAGGAGACCCAGTACTTC
TRBV6-2/TRBV6-3,TRBJ1-5,NA,NA,CASSWTAYSNQPQHF,TGTGCCAGCAGTTGGACAGCATATAGCAATCAGCCCCAGCATTTT
TRBV6-1,TRBJ2-5,TRBD1,NA,CASSEARGQGAGETQYF,TGTGCCAGCAGTGAAGCGCGTGGACAGGGGGCGGGCGAGACCCAGTACTTC
TRBV6-5,TRBJ1-1,NA,many,CASSYGRQSNTEAFF,TGTGCCAGCAGTTACGGCAGACAGTCCAACACTGAAGCTTTCTTT
TRBV7-2,TRBJ1-1,NA,many,CASSLAPGGGQDTEAFF,TGTGCCAGCAGCTTAGCCCCCGGAGGAGGGCAGGACACTGAAGCTTTCTTT
TRBV12-3/TRBV12-4,TRBJ2-2,NA,many,CASRPTTDTGELFF,TGTGCCAGCAGACCCACGACTGACACCGGGGAGCTGTTTTTT
TRBV5-1,TRBJ1-1,TRBD1,many,CASSSWTGINTEAFF,TGCGCCAGCAGCTCATGGACAGGGATAAACACTGAAGCTTTCTTT
TRBV12-3/TRBV12-4,TRBJ2-7,TRBD1,NA,CASNRQGRSYEQYF,TGTGCCAGCAATCGACAGGGAAGGTCCTACGAGCAGTACTTC
TRBV4-3,TRBJ2-7,NA,many,CASSQEGRGSYEQYF,TGCGCCAGCAGCCAAGAGGGCAGGGGTTCCTACGAGCAGTACTTC
TRBV19,TRBJ2-5,NA,many,CASRNTGQETQYF,TGTGCCAGTAGAAACACGGGACAAGAGACCCAGTACTTC
TRBV7-3,TRBJ2-7,NA,many,CASSLNGLGEQYF,TGTGCCAGCAGCTTAAATGGGTTGGGAGAGCAGTACTTC
TRBV6-5,TRBJ2-2,NA,many,CASRYRSGTGELFF,TGTGCCAGCAGATATAGATCGGGCACCGGGGAGCTGTTTTTT
TRBV6-2/TRBV6-3,TRBJ2-7,TRBD1,NA,CASSSLRQGTYEQYF,TGTGCCAGCAGTTCCTTACGACAGGGAACCTACGAGCAGTACTTC